These 20 T cell receptor beta chains share one sample of origin, sequenced in a study of blood T cells in healthy people across ages. Sample-barcoded 5' priming and a J-beta primer mix drove a second PCR of 7 to 11 cycles. TCRdb recomputed calls from the 5' RACE reads with MiXCR, one row per CDR3 protein. The sample contains around 850,000 distinct CDR3 sequences, 35% to 40% of which appear only once. Sequencing used blood. The source is a man between 18 and 35 years old in good health.

This clonotype was seen many times. The rearrangement joins TRBV20-1 to TRBJ1-1; a possible D gene is TRBD1 (5 bases). Germline V gene sequence: CDR1 DFQATT, CDR2 SNEGSKA (reference sequence). The CDR3 length is 12 residues. Trimming pared 4 bases from V and 4 bases from J, leaving 10 bases between. For the CDR3, the DNA is TGCAGTGCTAAACAGGCGGTCACTGAAGCTTTCTTT. Translation: CSAKQAVTEAFF.

Concerning this clonotype: Being one base from a much bigger clone, this may be a read error. The chain has TRBV7-8 and TRBJ2-5, with TRBD2 identical over 7 bases. Germline assignment: CDR1 SGHVS and CDR2 FQNEAQ. This CDR3 is built from 15 residues. J lost 11 bases, V lost 5 bases, and 17 bases had no gene match. Written as DNA, the CDR3 is TGTGCCAGCAGCCCTATGACTAGCCAAAACGATGAGCAGTACTTC. Amino acid sequence: CASSPMTSQNDEQYF.

This rearrangement joins TRBV28 to TRBJ1-1; D remains unclear. V was shortened by 2 bases and J by 10 bases, with 14 bases between the two germline ends. This CDR3 region has 13 residues. Germline assignment: CDR1 MDHEN and CDR2 SYDVKM. CDR3 DNA sequence: TGTGCCAGCAGTTTAGCCCAGGAAGAAGTAGCTTTCTTT. It translates to CASSLAQEEVAFF.

The chain links TRBV9 to TRBJ1-5; 10 nucleotides agree with TRBD1. This CDR3 comprises 15 residues. J gave up 3 bases and V 2 bases, and 2 bases lay outside the gene matches. Germline values: CDR1 SGDLS, CDR2 YYNGEE. DNA of the CDR3: TGTGCCAGCAGCGTTGGGACAGGGGACAATCAGCCCCAGCATTTT. Protein: CASSVGTGDNQPQHF.

The chain carries TRBV7-2 and TRBJ2-5; D unresolved. V dropped 0 bases and J dropped 5 bases, with 7 bases sitting between them. This CDR3 has 13 residues. Germline V gene lookup returns CDR1 SGHTA and CDR2 FQGNSA. CDR3 nucleotide sequence: TGTGCCAGCAGCTTAGCGGCAATGGAGACCCAGTACTTC. Translation gives CASSLAAMETQYF.

On this clonotype itself: This could be a read error, since a much larger clone is one nucleotide away. The chain recombines TRBV20-1 with TRBJ2-1, with 8 bases that match TRBD2. Trimming took 6 bases from V and 13 from J; bases not matched to a gene: 17. This CDR3 has 14 residues. Looked up from germline, CDR1 is DFQATT and CDR2 is SNEGSKA (reference sequence). CDR3 sequence: CSAVTSGRQETQFF. The DNA of the CDR3 is TGCAGTGCAGTTACTAGCGGACGCCAAGAGACCCAGTTCTTC.

This clonotype has only one observation. The chain uses TRBV12-3 or TRBV12-4 and TRBJ2-5, with D perhaps TRBD1 (5 bases). The CDR3 is made up of 14 amino acids. V lost 6 bases, J lost 11 bases, and 22 bases lay in between. The CDR3 DNA is TGTGCCAGCAGGGGGCGCCGGTCCTACAATGAGCAGTACTTC. This gives the protein CASRGRRSYNEQYF.

This rearrangement joins TRBV29-1 to TRBJ1-1, with D hard to call. CDR1 and CDR2 from the germline V gene are SQVTM and ANQGSEA. The CDR3 length is 14 residues. Trimming shortened V by 4 bases and J by 1 base, and 13 bases separated the two germline ends. CDR3 sequence (DNA): TGCAGCGTTGGAAGCTCAGTCCCGAACACTGAAGCTTTCTTT. It yields the protein CSVGSSVPNTEAFF.

This sequence joins TRBV11-3 and TRBJ2-2; the D gene is possibly TRBD2 (6 bases). The germline gives CDR1 SGHNT, CDR2 YENEEA. The V and J ends lost 4 bases and 6 bases respectively, with 9 bases between them. The CDR3 runs 13 residues. The CDR3 DNA follows: TGTGCCAGCAGCTCGGGGGACGCCGGGGAGCTGTTTTTT. It codes for CASSSGDAGELFF.

The V and J genes are TRBV7-3 and TRBJ2-7, with D possibly TRBD2 on 6 matching bases. The CDR3 consists of 14 residues. Looked up from germline, CDR1 is SGHTA and CDR2 is FQGTGA. Trimming took 6 bases from V and 7 from J, leaving 19 bases between them. CDR3 in amino acids: CASSPPGEMNEQYF. CDR3 nucleotides: TGTGCCAGCAGTCCACCGGGGGAGATGAATGAGCAGTACTTC. Filled out from reference TRBV7-3 and TRBJ2-7, the complete variable domain reads GAGVSQTPSNKVTEKGKYVELRCDPISGHTALYWYRQSLGQGPEFLIYFQGTGAADDSGLPNDRFFAVRPEGSVSTLKIQRTERGDSAVYLCASSPPGEMNEQYFGPGTRLTVT.

This clonotype was detected only a few times. This chain uses TRBV28 with TRBJ2-3; D not certain. The CDR3 runs 13 residues. Trimming cost V 2 bases and J 4 bases, with 7 bases left between them. Per germline, CDR1 MDHEN and CDR2 SYDVKM. CDR3 in amino acids: CASSLTQPDTQYF. As DNA, the CDR3 is TGTGCCAGCAGTTTAACACAGCCAGATACGCAGTATTTT.

This clonotype was seen more than once but under ten times. V usage is TRBV10-3 and J usage is TRBJ2-1, with D perhaps TRBD1 (5 bases). V was pared by 3 bases and J by 0 bases, with 21 bases between. Germline lookup yields CDR1 ENHRY and CDR2 SYGVKD. The CDR3 covers 19 residues. CDR3 nucleotide sequence: TGTGCCATCAGTGATTACAAACCTGACAGTAGGCCCTCCTACAATGAGCAGTTCTTC. As protein: CAISDYKPDSRPSYNEQFF.

In its sample, this clonotype was seen a few times. The chain uses TRBV2 and TRBJ2-5; perhaps D is TRBD1 or TRBD2 (5 bases each). The CDR3 sequence is 12 residues long. The germline V gene has CDR1 SNHLY and CDR2 FYNNEI. CDR3 sequence: CANGRDRGTQYF. The CDR3 DNA is TGTGCTAACGGACGGGACCGGGGGACCCAGTACTTC.

V and J are TRBV20-1 and TRBJ1-1, with a tentative D call TRBD1 (6 bases). The CDR3 is 12 amino acids. V was pared by 8 bases and J by 4 bases, with 14 bases between. Per the germline V gene, CDR1 is DFQATT and CDR2 is SNEGSKA (reference sequence). The CDR3 reads CSTRGQTTEAFF. The CDR3 DNA reads as TGCAGTACCCGGGGACAAACCACTGAAGCTTTCTTT.

The chain recombines TRBV12-3 or TRBV12-4 with TRBJ2-7; 7 bases match TRBD1. This CDR3 has 13 residues. V was clipped by 6 bases and J by 7 bases; unmatched bases: 9. The CDR3 region is CASSWTGESEQYF. Written as DNA, the CDR3 is TGTGCCAGCAGCTGGACAGGCGAGAGTGAGCAGTACTTC.

This chain links TRBV6-5 with TRBJ2-2; a possible D gene is TRBD2 (5 bases). The CDR3 runs 13 residues. The germline V gene has CDR1 MNHEY and CDR2 SVGAGI. Trimming removed 5 bases at V and 6 bases at J, with 10 bases between. The CDR3 DNA is TGTGCCAGCAGTGATGGAGGATCCGGGGAGCTGTTTTTT. Amino acid sequence: CASSDGGSGELFF.

A remark on this clonotype: No conserved phenylalanine or tryptophan is present at the end of the CDR3, so a read error is the likely explanation. The chain employs TRBV12-3 or TRBV12-4 and TRBJ2-3; TRBD2 matches 9 bases. The trim removed 7 bases at V and 1 base at J, leaving 9 bases unmatched. This CDR3 spans 16 amino acids. This CDR3 is CASISISGGRTDTQYS. The DNA of the CDR3 is TGTGCCAGCATATCGATTAGCGGGGGCCGCACAGATACGCAGTATTCT.

This clonotype was seen only a few times. V usage is TRBV7-2 and J usage is TRBJ1-5; 9 nucleotides line up with TRBD1. CDR1 and CDR2 from the germline V gene are SGHTA and FQGNSA. V was clipped by 5 bases and J by 7 bases; unmatched bases: 9. The CDR3 is 15 residues long. CDR3 DNA sequence: TGTGCCAGCAGCGCCGGGACAGGGAATCGCCAGCCCCAGCATTTT. Translation gives CASSAGTGNRQPQHF.

This clonotype was observed a handful of times. The chain links TRBV20-1 to TRBJ2-3; D call uncertain. Trimming removed 6 bases from V and 1 base from J, with 11 bases in between. Germline CDR1 reads DFQATT; CDR2 reads SNEGSKA (reference sequence). The CDR3 is 13 residues long. The CDR3 DNA follows: TGCAGTGCCCGGCTTTTCGGCACAGATACGCAGTATTTT. Its protein product is CSARLFGTDTQYF.

The chain carries TRBV5-1 and TRBJ2-5; D unresolved. Trimming pared 0 bases from V and 5 bases from J, leaving 17 bases between. The CDR3 consists of 16 residues. Germline loops: CDR1 SGHRS, CDR2 YFSETQ. The CDR3 protein is CASSLEGSARWETQYF. DNA for the CDR3: TGCGCCAGCAGCTTGGAGGGCAGTGCAAGGTGGGAGACCCAGTACTTC.